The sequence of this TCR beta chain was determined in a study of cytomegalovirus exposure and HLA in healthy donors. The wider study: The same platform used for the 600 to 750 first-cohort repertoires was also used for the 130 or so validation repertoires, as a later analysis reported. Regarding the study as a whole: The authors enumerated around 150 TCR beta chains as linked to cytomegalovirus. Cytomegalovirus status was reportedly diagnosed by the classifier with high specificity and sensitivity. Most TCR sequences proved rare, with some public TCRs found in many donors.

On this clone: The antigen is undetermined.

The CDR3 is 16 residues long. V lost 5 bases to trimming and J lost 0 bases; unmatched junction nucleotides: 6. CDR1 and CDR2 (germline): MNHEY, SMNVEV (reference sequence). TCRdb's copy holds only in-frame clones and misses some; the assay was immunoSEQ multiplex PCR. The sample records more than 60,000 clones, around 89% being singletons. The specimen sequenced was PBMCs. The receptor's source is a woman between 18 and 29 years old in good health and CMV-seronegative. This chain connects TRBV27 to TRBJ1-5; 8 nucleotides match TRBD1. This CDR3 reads CASSERTGNSNQPQHF. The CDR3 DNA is TGTGCCAGCAGTGAAAGGACAGGGAATAGCAATCAGCCCCAGCATTTT.